A single T cell receptor (beta chain) is shown here with its context. Its antigen is not yet known. Nothing much larger sits one base from this clone, and base qualities are not available. The record originates from a study of cytotoxic CD8 clonotypes in ibrutinib-treated CLL (dated by TCRdb to the early 2020s). Some background on the complete study: The cohort included some 14 treatment-naive and ten to eleven relapsed/refractory patients; about 18 were IGHV unmutated. Responses were partial in 24 patients and complete in 2; after median 68 months follow-up, 14 stayed in remission and about twelve progressed. Response samples were obtained after a median of 12 months of treatment, with a range of roughly 6 to 36 months. Samples averaged roughly 260,000 productive templates and just under 95,000 productive rearrangements. Longitudinal samples were available for about 30% of the 86 trial participants. Cryopreserved peripheral blood mononuclear cells were obtained before treatment, at response, and at either sustained remission or disease progression. All remission and progressive disease samples were collected while patients were still receiving ibrutinib. Study-level results and caveats: Clonality rose at ibrutinib response, remained stable during sustained remission, and dropped back toward baseline at progression. At baseline, clonality was higher than in age-matched healthy donors and showed a strong correlation with circulating CD8+ T-cell counts. Public clonotypes were rare and either shrank or stayed stable during treatment, and the rise in clonality at ibrutinib response reflected expansion of private clonotypes. Lymph node repertoires were not examined, and the timing of sampling was not matched between patients in sustained remission and those whose disease progressed.

A MiSeq instrument was used for deep resolution sequencing, which targeted depths ranging from 1 in 1 million up to 1 in 200,000 T cells, with coverage averaging 10x for each clonotype. TCR beta libraries were generated with the immunoSEQ hsTCRB Kit. Turning to the authors' computational methods: The data were analyzed with ImmunoSEQ Analyzer and ImmunoSEQ Data Assistant, and V, D and J gene assignments followed IMGT definitions. Clonality, which ranges from 0 to 1, was calculated by subtracting the normalized Shannon entropy of productive rearrangement frequencies from one. Only overrepresented clonotypes making up at least 0.05% of the repertoire of each patient were included in the public clonotype analysis. About a dozen repertoires from age-matched healthy donors, obtained from immuneACCESS, served as clonality controls. TCRdb stores this immuneACCESS table with in-frame sequences only. Part of the clones is absent; in the studies checked, under half of the shortfall reflects unresolved V genes, and no reason is known for the rest. The DNA was the basis for D and trimming; V, J and clone size are from that table. This sample has more than 200,000 clones in its table, and 75% to 80% of those were observed once. The ten largest clones capture approximately 10% of the sample.

The sample's time point label, decoded: approximately eleven months on ibrutinib. For TCR beta library preparation, roughly 2.1 micrograms of genomic DNA was extracted from cryopreserved PBMCs. Longitudinal blood samples from CLL patients receiving ibrutinib monotherapy were subjected to high-throughput TCR beta sequencing. Patients were enrolled in a phase 2 open-label single-center ibrutinib monotherapy trial. CDR1 SNHLY and CDR2 FYNNEI were looked up in the germline V gene. The CDR3, from cysteine to phenylalanine, totals 13 residues. CDR3 DNA is the only sequence kept; it has 39 bases, read in frame from the first base.

Here the chain combines TRBV2 and TRBJ2-2, with the identity of the D gene unclear. The material was PBMCs, obtained after 12 months of ibrutinib treatment. The sequence derives from a human donor with chronic lymphocytic leukemia. At the DNA level, the sequence is TGTGCTCAGCAAAGATCGAACACCGGGGAGCTGTTTTTT. Its product reads: CAQQRSNTGELFF.